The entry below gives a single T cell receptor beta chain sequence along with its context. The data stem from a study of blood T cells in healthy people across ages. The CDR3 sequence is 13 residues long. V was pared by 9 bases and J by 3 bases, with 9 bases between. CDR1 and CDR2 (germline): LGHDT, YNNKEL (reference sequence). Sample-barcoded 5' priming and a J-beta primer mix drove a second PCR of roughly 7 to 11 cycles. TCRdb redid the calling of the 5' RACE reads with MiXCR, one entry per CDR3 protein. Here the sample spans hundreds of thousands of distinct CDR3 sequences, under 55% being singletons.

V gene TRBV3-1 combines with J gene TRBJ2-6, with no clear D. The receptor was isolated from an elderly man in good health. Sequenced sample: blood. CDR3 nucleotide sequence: TGTGCCAGTGACCGAGGTGGGGCCAACGTCCTGACTTTC. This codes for CASDRGGANVLTF.